What follows are 31 T cell receptor beta chains derived from one specimen sequenced in a study of blood T cell repertoires in COVID-19. Here immunoSEQ multiplex PCR was the method, and the copy in TCRdb shows in-frame clones only, minus some. There are more than 45,000 clones in the sample; 80% to 90% occur only once, and roughly 8.8% lies in the top ten. The sample was peripheral blood. The receptors originated from a woman between 65 and 79 years old with active COVID-19.

The chain recombines TRBV5-5 with TRBJ2-7, with D possibly matching TRBD2 (7 bases). This CDR3 is 15 amino acids long. V was clipped by 3 bases and J by 6 bases, with 19 bases between them. Germline V gives CDR1 SGHKS, CDR2 YYEKEE (reference sequence). The CDR3 coding sequence is TGTGCCAGCAGCTGGGGAGGGACAACTAGGGGCGAGCAGTACTTC. Translating gives CASSWGGTTRGEQYF.

The V gene is TRBV2, the J gene TRBJ1-6, with TRBD1 as a possible D gene (5 bases). Germline V CDR1 and CDR2: SNHLY, FYNNEI. The CDR3 loop spans 16 amino acids. V lost 10 bases, J lost 9 bases, and 25 bases lay in between. The CDR3 region has the DNA TGTGCCACTCTAGGGGCGGAGAGGCAAAAAAGTTCACCCCTCCACTTT. Residues: CATLGAERQKSSPLHF.

This chain joins TRBV28 and TRBJ2-7; D is uncertain. CDR1 is MDHEN and CDR2 is SYDVKM in the germline V gene. With 5 bases removed from V and 4 bases from J, the gap between germline ends came to 6 bases. This CDR3 region has 11 residues. The CDR3 sequence: CASSVSYEQYF. The CDR3 DNA follows: TGTGCCAGCAGTGTGAGTTACGAGCAGTACTTC.

This chain uses TRBV28 with TRBJ1-1; 10 nucleotides match TRBD1. The V segment lost 7 bases and the J segment 4 bases; nucleotides outside the gene matches: 9. In germline, CDR1 is MDHEN, CDR2 SYDVKM. The CDR3 loop spans 15 amino acids. CDR3 sequence: CASIPSTGGSTEAFF. CDR3 nucleotides: TGTGCCAGCATCCCTTCGACAGGGGGCAGCACTGAAGCTTTCTTT.

V and J are TRBV28 and TRBJ2-7; possible D gene TRBD2, 6 bases. Germline CDR1 is MDHEN and CDR2 is SYDVKM. The CDR3 runs 14 residues. Trimming stripped 3 bases from V and 2 bases from J, with 11 bases between. The CDR3 nucleotides are TGTGCCAGCAGTTTCACGGGCGGGACCTACGAGCAGTACTTC. Translation gives CASSFTGGTYEQYF.

The chain employs TRBV6-6 and TRBJ2-1; 10 nucleotides line up with TRBD2. This CDR3 has 17 amino acids. Per germline, CDR1 MNHNY and CDR2 SVGAGI (reference sequence). After removal of 5 bases from V and 6 bases from J, the junction contained 13 bases not matched to a gene. The CDR3 loop reads CASSLPLTVAGGNEQFF. DNA of the CDR3: TGTGCCAGCAGTCTCCCTCTGACGGTAGCGGGAGGCAATGAGCAGTTCTTC.

V is TRBV7-3 and J is TRBJ1-2, with 9 bases matching TRBD1. Germline assignment: CDR1 SGHTA and CDR2 FQGTGA. There are 15 residues in the CDR3. J lost 13 bases, V lost 4 bases, and 16 bases had no gene match. The chain's CDR3 is CASSSPPGQGAELTF. In nucleotides, the CDR3 is TGTGCCAGCAGCTCCCCACCGGGACAGGGTGCGGAACTCACCTTC.

V gene TRBV6-1 combines with J gene TRBJ1-2; tentative D call: TRBD1 (5 bases). V was trimmed by 2 bases and J by 5 bases, leaving 12 bases between them. Germline loops: CDR1 MNHNS, CDR2 SASEGT. This CDR3 comprises 14 residues. CDR3 DNA: TGTGCCAGCAGTGAATTTTCGACAGATTATGGCTACACCTTC. Its protein is CASSEFSTDYGYTF.

This clone was seen a few times. The chain uses TRBV7-2 and TRBJ2-4, with 14 bases lining up with TRBD2. This CDR3 has 20 residues. V lost 0 bases and J lost 3; bases outside the gene matches: 10. Germline CDR1 reads SGHTA; CDR2 reads FQGNSA. The CDR3 is CASSLAPGTSGRGGKNIQYF. CDR3 bases: TGTGCCAGCAGCTTAGCTCCCGGGACTAGCGGGAGAGGAGGCAAAAACATTCAGTACTTC.

This chain connects TRBV3-1 (or the pseudogene TRBV3-2) to TRBJ1-1; D uncertain. Trimming shortened V by 4 bases and J by 0 bases, and 12 bases separated the two germline ends. The V gene's germline CDR1 is LGHDT and CDR2 YNNKEL (reference sequence). The CDR3 spans 15 residues. CDR3: CASSPRGGLNTEAFF. The CDR3 DNA sequence: TGTGCCAGCAGCCCTAGAGGCGGGCTGAACACTGAAGCTTTCTTT.

The rearrangement uses TRBV15 and TRBJ2-7; weak D call: TRBD2 (7 bases). V gave up 0 bases and J gave up 2 bases, with 11 bases separating them. This CDR3 contains 15 residues. Germline values: CDR1 LNHNV, CDR2 YYDKDF (reference sequence). The CDR3 nucleotides are TGTGCCACCAGCAGAGATAGGGGGACTACCTACGAGCAGTACTTC. Amino acids: CATSRDRGTTYEQYF.

The chain recombines TRBV3-1 (or the pseudogene TRBV3-2) with TRBJ1-1; 8 bases fit TRBD1. The CDR3 length is 13 residues. Unmatched junction bases numbered 7, after V lost 5 bases and J lost 8 bases. The germline V gene has CDR1 LGHDT and CDR2 YNNKEL (reference sequence). The CDR3, as DNA: TGTGCCAGCAGCTTCCAGGGGGCAGCCGAAGCTTTCTTT. This sequence encodes CASSFQGAAEAFF.

This chain joins TRBV7-9 and TRBJ2-1; 7 bases align to TRBD2. CDR3 length equals 16 residues. Looked up from germline, CDR1 is SEHNR and CDR2 is FQNEAQ (reference sequence). V was clipped by 2 bases and J by 9 bases; unmatched bases: 13. In DNA form, the CDR3 reads TGTGCCAGCAGCTTAAGTTTGGGCGGGAGTGCGGTTGAGCAGTTCTTC. Encoded protein: CASSLSLGGSAVEQFF.

This chain connects TRBV28 to TRBJ2-2; TRBD1 matches at 12 bases. Germline V CDR1 and CDR2: MDHEN, SYDVKM. The trim removed 8 bases at V and 6 bases at J, leaving 10 bases unmatched. The CDR3 runs 16 residues. CDR3 residues: CASRNRDRGQSGELFF. The CDR3 DNA sequence: TGTGCCAGCCGGAACCGGGACAGGGGGCAATCCGGGGAGCTGTTTTTT.

The chain employs TRBV29-1 and TRBJ2-2; 10 nucleotides line up with TRBD2. J was trimmed by 6 bases and V by 5 bases; bases with no gene match: 6. CDR3 length: 14 amino acids. In germline, CDR1 is SQVTM, CDR2 ANQGSEA. The CDR3 spells CSVRLAGVAGELFF. As DNA, the CDR3 is TGCAGCGTTCGGCTAGCGGGAGTGGCCGGGGAGCTGTTTTTT.

The chain combines TRBV18 with TRBJ1-1; no definite D call. The CDR3 runs 14 residues. Looked up from germline, CDR1 is KGHSH and CDR2 is LQKENI. V was pared by 3 bases and J by 7 bases, with 15 bases between. This CDR3 reads CASSPEAAGSEAFF. The CDR3 coding sequence is TGTGCCAGCTCACCTGAGGCAGCCGGTAGTGAAGCTTTCTTT. Looking up the rest from reference TRBV18 and TRBJ1-1 gives the full variable domain: NAGVMQNPRHLVRRRGQEARLRCSPMKGHSHVYWYRQLPEEGLKFMVYLQKENIIDESGMPKERFSAEFPKEGPSILRIQQVVRGDSAAYFCASSPEAAGSEAFFGQGTRLTVV.

The V call is TRBV18, the J call TRBJ1-4; 9 nucleotides match TRBD1. This CDR3 contains 14 residues. The J segment lost 6 bases and the V segment lost 9 bases, leaving 8 bases of the junction unmatched. The germline V gene encodes CDR1 KGHSH and CDR2 LQKENI. CDR3 bases: TGTGCCAGTTCATCGGGACAGGGTTATGAAAAACTGTTTTTT. Translation: CASSSGQGYEKLFF. The full variable domain, rest sourced from reference TRBV18 and TRBJ1-4, is NAGVMQNPRHLVRRRGQEARLRCSPMKGHSHVYWYRQLPEEGLKFMVYLQKENIIDESGMPKERFSAEFPKEGPSILRIQQVVRGDSAAYFCASSSGQGYEKLFFGSGTQLSVL.

The chain uses TRBV29-1 and TRBJ1-2; D ambiguous. Germline assignment: CDR1 SQVTM and CDR2 ANQGSEA. V lost 2 bases and J 3 bases, leaving 7 bases between the germline ends. This CDR3 has 12 residues. CDR3 loop: CSVEQVDYGYTF. Written as DNA, the CDR3 is TGCAGCGTTGAACAGGTGGACTATGGCTACACCTTC.

CDR3 in DNA: TGTGCCAGCAGTTATGGCGGGGGAGGTATGAACACTGAAGCTTTCTTT. Translating it yields CASSYGGGGMNTEAFF. The J gene is TRBJ1-1, the V gene TRBV6-6; D perhaps matches TRBD1 (5 bases). The V gene's germline CDR1 is MNHNY and CDR2 SVGAGI (reference sequence). Trimming removed 3 bases at V and 0 bases at J, with 14 bases between. This CDR3 comprises 16 residues.

V gene TRBV28 combines with J gene TRBJ1-5; 9 nucleotides agree with TRBD1. V lost 6 bases, J lost 7 bases, and 10 bases stayed unmatched. This CDR3 region has 15 residues. The germline V gene encodes CDR1 MDHEN and CDR2 SYDVKM. In DNA, the CDR3 is TGTGCCAGCAGAAGGGACAGGGAGGAGAGCCAGCCCCAGCATTTT. It codes for CASRRDREESQPQHF.

The V call is TRBV5-1, the J call TRBJ2-5, with 7 bases fitting TRBD1. CDR1 SGHRS and CDR2 YFSETQ come from the germline V gene. V gave up 0 bases and J gave up 5 bases; unmatched junction bases: 10. This CDR3 has 16 residues. As DNA, the CDR3 is TGCGCCAGCAGCTTGGGCGCCAGGGGGAGTGCGGAGACCCAGTACTTC. It translates to CASSLGARGSAETQYF.

This chain links TRBV28 with TRBJ2-1, with 8 nucleotides matching TRBD1. Germline V lookup: CDR1 MDHEN, CDR2 SYDVKM. This CDR3 comprises 15 residues. The V segment lost 2 bases and the J segment 8 bases; nucleotides outside the gene matches: 8. CDR3 bases: TGTGCCAGCAGTTTACCGGGACAGGCTGGGGATGAGCAGTTCTTC. This gives the protein CASSLPGQAGDEQFF.

V is TRBV29-1 and J is TRBJ2-3, with 8 bases aligning to TRBD2. This CDR3 comprises 14 residues. Per the germline V gene, CDR1 is SQVTM and CDR2 is ANQGSEA. With 7 bases clipped from V and 1 base from J, the junction kept 7 bases outside the gene matches. The CDR3 region is CSARRGVGTDTQYF. CDR3 nucleotide sequence: TGCAGCGCCCGGCGGGGGGTCGGCACAGATACGCAGTATTTT.

The rearrangement joins TRBV5-1 to TRBJ1-3, with D unclear. The CDR3 is 21 amino acids. CDR1 is SGHRS, CDR2 YFSETQ, per germline. V lost 0 bases, J lost 0 bases, and 25 bases lay in between. CDR3 in amino acids: CASSLDPSDFRRYSSGNTIYF. CDR3 DNA: TGCGCCAGCAGCTTGGACCCCTCCGACTTTCGAAGGTATTCCTCTGGAAACACCATATATTTT.

This chain joins TRBV7-9 and TRBJ2-3; 9 bases match TRBD2. Germline trimming cut 4 bases from V and 1 base from J; bases unmatched to any gene: 3. Germline values: CDR1 SEHNR, CDR2 FQNEAQ (reference sequence). The CDR3 consists of 15 residues. CDR3 protein: CASSYQREGTDTQYF. The CDR3 DNA reads TGTGCCAGCAGCTACCAGCGGGAGGGCACAGATACGCAGTATTTT. The full variable domain, rest sourced from reference TRBV7-9 and TRBJ2-3, is DTGVSQNPRHKITKRGQNVTFRCDPISEHNRLYWYRQTLGQGPEFLTYFQNEAQLEKSRLLSDRFSAERPKGSFSTLEIQRTEQGDSAMYLCASSYQREGTDTQYFGPGTRLTVL.

The V and J genes are TRBV24-1 and TRBJ2-3; D possibly corresponds to TRBD2 (5 bases). Trimming removed 5 bases from V and 3 bases from J, with 11 bases in between. This CDR3 spans 14 amino acids. Per the germline V gene, CDR1 is KGHDR and CDR2 is SFDVKD. The CDR3 spells CATSGAGDTDTQYF. Here the CDR3 DNA reads TGTGCCACCAGTGGGGCGGGTGATACAGATACGCAGTATTTT.

The chain couples TRBV19 to TRBJ2-2; 7 bases match TRBD2. V was pared by 9 bases and J by 0 bases, with 13 bases of the junction left unmatched. The CDR3 extends over 17 amino acids. Germline CDR1 reads LNHDA; CDR2 reads SQIVND (reference sequence). CDR3 sequence reads: CASGIMYSGPNTGELFF. The CDR3 DNA follows: TGTGCCAGCGGAATAATGTATAGCGGGCCGAACACCGGGGAGCTGTTTTTT. Complete variable domain (other parts from reference TRBV19 and TRBJ2-2): DGGITQSPKYLFRKEGQNVTLSCEQNLNHDAMYWYRQDPGQGLRLIYYSQIVNDFQKGDIAEGYSVSREKKESFPLTVTSAQKNPTAFYLCASGIMYSGPNTGELFFGEGSRLTVL.

The chain recombines TRBV30 with TRBJ1-2; no reliable D call. Germline CDR1 is GTSNPN and CDR2 is SVGIG (reference sequence). Trimming cost V 2 bases and J 0 bases, with 7 bases left between them. The CDR3 length is 13 residues. The CDR3 region has the DNA TGTGCCTGGAGTCGCCAGGCTAACTATGGCTACACCTTC. It encodes CAWSRQANYGYTF.

The J gene is TRBJ2-5, the V gene TRBV11-3; 7 bases agree with TRBD2. Trimming cost V 0 bases and J 4 bases; bases outside gene matches: 11. The CDR3 length is 17 residues. Looked up from germline, CDR1 is SGHNT and CDR2 is YENEEA. The DNA for the CDR3 is TGTGCCAGCAGCTTAGATACCGGACTAGGGGTCGGAGAGACCCAGTACTTC. Encoded protein: CASSLDTGLGVGETQYF.

The chain is built from TRBV5-1 and TRBJ1-2; TRBD1 matches at 10 bases. The CDR3 totals 14 residues. CDR1 and CDR2 (germline): SGHRS, YFSETQ. The J segment lost 5 bases and the V segment lost 4 bases, leaving 5 bases of the junction unmatched. Here the CDR3 reads CASSPEDRGYGYTF. The CDR3 nucleotides read TGCGCCAGCAGCCCGGAGGACAGGGGGTATGGCTACACCTTC.

The CDR3 here is CASSLGPGQGTEAFF. The CDR3 DNA is TGTGCCAGCAGTTTGGGACCGGGACAGGGCACTGAAGCTTTCTTT. The chain has TRBV28 and TRBJ1-1; 9 nucleotides align to TRBD1. The CDR3 length is 15 residues. The J segment lost 4 bases and the V segment lost 3 bases, leaving 6 bases of the junction unmatched. The germline gives CDR1 MDHEN, CDR2 SYDVKM.